This TCR beta chain comes out of a study of follicular helper T cells after annual influenza vaccination. General observations from the study: Day 7 ICOS+CD38+ clones later appeared mostly in ICOS-CD38- cTfh.

The germline gives CDR1 SGHTA, CDR2 FQGNSA. CDR3 length equals 15 residues. Between the trimmed V and J ends, which lost 6 bases and 4 bases, there was a span of 17 bases. This table comes from immunoSEQ multiplex PCR, and its TCRdb copy is limited to in-frame clones, with some not included. Of 6,500 to 8,000 clones listed, roughly four fifths are singletons. A remark on this clone: What it binds is unknown.

The time point denotes: 2015-2016 season, 7 days after influenza vaccination. The sequence came from an adult who received the influenza vaccine. The chain joins TRBV7-2 to TRBJ2-3; a possible D gene is TRBD2 (5 bases). This material consisted of CXCR5- memory CD4+ T cells sorted from blood, taken 7 days after influenza vaccination. The CDR3 is CASSFGNGNADTQYF. The CDR3 nucleotides are TGTGCCAGCAGTTTCGGGAATGGGAACGCAGATACGCAGTATTTT.